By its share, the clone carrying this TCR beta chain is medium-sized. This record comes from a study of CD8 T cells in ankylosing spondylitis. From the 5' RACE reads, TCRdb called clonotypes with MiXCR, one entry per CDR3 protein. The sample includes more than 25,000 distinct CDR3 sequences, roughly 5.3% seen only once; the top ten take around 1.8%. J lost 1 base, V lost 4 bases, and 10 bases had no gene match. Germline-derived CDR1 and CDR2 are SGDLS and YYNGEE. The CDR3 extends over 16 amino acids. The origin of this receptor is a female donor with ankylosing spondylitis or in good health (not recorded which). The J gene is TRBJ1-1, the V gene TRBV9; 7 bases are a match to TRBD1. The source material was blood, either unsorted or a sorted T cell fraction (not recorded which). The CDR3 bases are TGTGCCAGCAGCCCAAGCATCGGACAGGCGAACACTGAAGCTTTCTTT. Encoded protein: CASSPSIGQANTEAFF.